This note documents a single T cell receptor beta chain sequence. The clone's antigen remains unknown. There are no base qualities to consult, and no much larger clone falls within one base. TCR cDNA was synthesized by 5'RACE template switching, through which a universal primer site and unique molecular identifiers were introduced. Priming for cDNA synthesis came from both the TCR alpha and TCR beta constant segments. Libraries were amplified in two PCR steps, with sample barcodes and sequencing adapters added in the second step. Sequencing of libraries was performed on Illumina HiSeq 2500 (2x100 bp) or NovaSeq (2x150 bp). For the original study's pipeline: MIGEC handled demultiplexing of reads and collapsing into UMI consensus sequences, while MiXCR performed V(D)J alignment. Using edgeR on replicate PBMC samples, clonotypes were called vaccine-responding if FDR was below 0.01 and the log2 fold change was above 5 up to day 15. Each bulk clonotype received a CD4 or CD8 identity based on whether the sequenced CD4 or CD8 repertoire contained that clonotype at higher abundance. The public reads were reanalyzed by TCRdb: fastp trimming at Q25, MiXCR alignment, in-frame beta chains only. Records with the same CDR3 protein are collapsed into one entry carrying the most frequent genes and DNA. TCRdb's processing, not the study's, gives the V and J calls here. This sample gives 200,000 to 300,000 distinct CDR3 sequences in total; 10% to 15% of them show up just once. Roughly 0.5% of the sample goes to the ten largest clones.

Read against the paper, the sample's treatment or condition label means: live attenuated yellow fever vaccine strain. A standard Ficoll-Paque protocol was used to isolate PBMCs from peripheral blood. CD4 and CD8 T-cell fractions were isolated with Dynabeads CD4 and CD8 positive selection kits. RNA was extracted with TriZol from bulk PBMCs, CD4 and CD8 fractions, and dextramer-positive and dextramer-negative fractions. The sample is drawn from a study of T cells after yellow fever vaccination (dated by TCRdb to between 2019 and 2020). For the study in its entirety: Libraries from fractions with low cell numbers were prepared with the SMART-Seq v4 Ultra Low Input RNA kit. Bulk TCR alpha and beta repertoires were sequenced longitudinally to track T-cell clones before and after primary and booster YFV17D yellow fever vaccination. Two healthy male donors, one aged 18 to 29 and one aged 30 to 40 years, made up the cohort. Blood was drawn at multiple timepoints before and after primary and secondary immunization, with bulk PBMC replicates and cell subsets isolated. The study at large found these results: Because the study included only two donors, the extent to which the findings can be generalized is limited. After the booster, most clones that had expanded after primary vaccination were detected again (around 95% of CD4 and over 75% of CD8), suggesting broad maintenance of memory. Computational filtering was required because FACS-sorted repertoires could contain abundant contaminating clonotypes from the bulk population. Compared with the primary T-cell response, the secondary T-cell response was weaker but faster, peaking on day 5 rather than day 15. A small share of clonotypes occurred in both CD4 and CD8 compartments, likely arising from convergent recombination.

The CDR3 starts with the cysteine, ends with the phenylalanine, and has 22 residues. Only CDR3 DNA is held: 66 bases, read in frame from base 1. The germline V gene encodes CDR1 DFQATT and CDR2 SNEGSKA (reference sequence). At the junction V is shortened by 7 bases and J by 3 bases, with 43 bases in between. This sample comprised CD4+ T cells sorted from PBMCs, obtained 45 days after the yellow fever booster vaccination. The sequence is built from TRBV20-1 and TRBJ2-7; the D gene is possibly TRBD1 or TRBD2, each agreeing over 7 bases. This TCR came from a man in his thirties or forties who received the YFV17D yellow fever vaccine. The CDR3 amino acid sequence is: CSVPSRGGASRTTRGGLYEQYF. The nucleotide sequence is given as TGCAGTGTCCCCTCTCGAGGGGGCGCATCACGAACGACTCGCGGGGGTCTCTACGAGCAGTACTTC.